The clone carrying this T cell receptor (beta chain) occurred a few times. Its cognate antigen is unknown. These data belong to a study of post-analysis software for immune sequencing data. The study's findings and limits: Strong co-clustering by F measure was evident for samples that had been prepared in the same batch. Relative to controls, patients with multiple sclerosis showed significantly lower normalized Chao1 diversity. Relative to controls, patients had about 5 TRBV segments at higher frequency, with TRBV5-6, TRBV5-1 and TRBV20-1 among these.

The library was made from cDNA and included unique molecular identifiers. A population of roughly 0.9 to 11 million T cells gave rise to about half a million cDNA molecules. From the PCR reads, TCRdb called clonotypes with MiXCR, one entry per CDR3 protein. This table holds around 500,000 distinct CDR3 sequences, about a third found once. Germline V gene sequence: CDR1 MNHEY, CDR2 SVGAGI. This CDR3 contains 16 residues. The junction had 9 bases not matched to a gene; V was cut back by 5 bases and J by 5 bases. This TCR was recovered from a girl under 18 with multiple sclerosis. The specimen was blood. The chain uses TRBV6-5 and TRBJ1-6; 7 bases fit TRBD1. This CDR3 is CASSPYLGQDNSPLHF. Here the CDR3 DNA reads TGTGCCAGCAGTCCATATCTCGGACAGGATAATTCACCCCTCCACTTT.